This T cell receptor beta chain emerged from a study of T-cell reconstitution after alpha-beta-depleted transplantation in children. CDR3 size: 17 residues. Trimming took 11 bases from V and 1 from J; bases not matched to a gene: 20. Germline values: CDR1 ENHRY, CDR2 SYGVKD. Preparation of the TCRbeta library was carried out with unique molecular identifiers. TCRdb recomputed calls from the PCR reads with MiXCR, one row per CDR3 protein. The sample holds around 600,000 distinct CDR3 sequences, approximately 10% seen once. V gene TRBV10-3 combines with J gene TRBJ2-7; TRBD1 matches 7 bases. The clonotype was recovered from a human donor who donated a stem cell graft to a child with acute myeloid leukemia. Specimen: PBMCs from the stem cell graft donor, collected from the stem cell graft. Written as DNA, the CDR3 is TGTGCCGTATCAGGTGGGCCGACAGGGAGAGATTCCTACGAGCAGTACTTC. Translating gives CAVSGGPTGRDSYEQYF.